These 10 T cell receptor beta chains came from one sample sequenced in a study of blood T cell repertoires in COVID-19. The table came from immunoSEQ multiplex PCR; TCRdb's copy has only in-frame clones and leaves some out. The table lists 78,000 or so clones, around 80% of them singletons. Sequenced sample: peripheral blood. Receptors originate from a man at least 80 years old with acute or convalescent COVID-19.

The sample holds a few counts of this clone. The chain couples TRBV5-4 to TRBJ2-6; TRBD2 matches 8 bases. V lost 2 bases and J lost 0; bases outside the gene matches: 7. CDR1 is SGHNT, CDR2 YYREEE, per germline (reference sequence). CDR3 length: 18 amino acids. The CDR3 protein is CASSFGLAGRSGANVLTF. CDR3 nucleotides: TGTGCCAGCAGCTTTGGGCTAGCGGGCCGCTCTGGGGCCAACGTCCTGACTTTC. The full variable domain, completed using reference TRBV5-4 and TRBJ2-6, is ETGVTQSPTHLIKTRGQQVTLRCSSQSGHNTVSWYQQALGQGPQFIFQYYREEENGRGNFPPRFSGLQFPNYSSELNVNALELDDSALYLCASSFGLAGRSGANVLTFGAGSRLTVL.

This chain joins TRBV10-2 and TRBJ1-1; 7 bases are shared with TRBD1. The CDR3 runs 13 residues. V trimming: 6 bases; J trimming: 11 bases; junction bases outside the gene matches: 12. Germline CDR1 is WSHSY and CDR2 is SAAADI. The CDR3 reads CASSGTVPLGAFF. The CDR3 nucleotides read TGCGCCAGCAGCGGGACAGTCCCCTTGGGGGCTTTCTTT.

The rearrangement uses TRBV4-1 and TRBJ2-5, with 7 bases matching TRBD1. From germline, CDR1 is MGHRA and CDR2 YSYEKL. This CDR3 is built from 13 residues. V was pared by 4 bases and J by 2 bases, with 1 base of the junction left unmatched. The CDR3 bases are TGCGCCAGCAGCCCACAGGGGCAAGAGACCCAGTACTTC. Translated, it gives CASSPQGQETQYF.

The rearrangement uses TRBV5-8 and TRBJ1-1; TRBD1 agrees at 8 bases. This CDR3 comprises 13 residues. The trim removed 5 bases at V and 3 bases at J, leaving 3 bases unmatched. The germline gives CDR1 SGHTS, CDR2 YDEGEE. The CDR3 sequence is CASRPRGHTEAFF. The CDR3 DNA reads TGTGCCAGCAGGCCCAGGGGGCACACTGAAGCTTTCTTT.

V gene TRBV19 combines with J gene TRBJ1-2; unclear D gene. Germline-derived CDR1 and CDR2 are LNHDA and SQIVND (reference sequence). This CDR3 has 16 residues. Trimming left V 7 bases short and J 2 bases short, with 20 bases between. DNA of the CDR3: TGTGCCAGTACTCCGGACGGGATAAAGTGGAACTATGGCTACACCTTC. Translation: CASTPDGIKWNYGYTF.

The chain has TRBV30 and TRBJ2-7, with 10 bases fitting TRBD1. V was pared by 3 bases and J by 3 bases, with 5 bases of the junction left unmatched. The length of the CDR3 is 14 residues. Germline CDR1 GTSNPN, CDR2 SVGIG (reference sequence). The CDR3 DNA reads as TGTGCCTGGAGGGGGACAGGGGTTAGCTACGAGCAGTACTTC. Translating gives CAWRGTGVSYEQYF.

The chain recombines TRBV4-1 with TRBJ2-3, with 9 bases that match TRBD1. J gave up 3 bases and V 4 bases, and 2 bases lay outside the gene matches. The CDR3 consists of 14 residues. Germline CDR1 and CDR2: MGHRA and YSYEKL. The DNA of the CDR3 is TGCGCCAGCAGCCTAGGACAGGGGACAGATACGCAGTATTTT. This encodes CASSLGQGTDTQYF.

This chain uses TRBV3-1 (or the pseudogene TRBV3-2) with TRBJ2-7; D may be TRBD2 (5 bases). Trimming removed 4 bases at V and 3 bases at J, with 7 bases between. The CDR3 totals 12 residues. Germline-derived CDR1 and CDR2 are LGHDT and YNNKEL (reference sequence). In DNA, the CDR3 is TGTGCCAGCAGCCGCCGGGACTACGAGCAGTACTTC. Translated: CASSRRDYEQYF.

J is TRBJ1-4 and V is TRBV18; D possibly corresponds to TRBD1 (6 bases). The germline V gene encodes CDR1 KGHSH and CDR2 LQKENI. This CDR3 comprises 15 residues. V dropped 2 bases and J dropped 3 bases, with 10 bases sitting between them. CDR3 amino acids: CASSPSTGPNEKLFF. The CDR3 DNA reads TGTGCCAGCTCACCAAGTACAGGGCCTAATGAAAAACTGTTTTTT.

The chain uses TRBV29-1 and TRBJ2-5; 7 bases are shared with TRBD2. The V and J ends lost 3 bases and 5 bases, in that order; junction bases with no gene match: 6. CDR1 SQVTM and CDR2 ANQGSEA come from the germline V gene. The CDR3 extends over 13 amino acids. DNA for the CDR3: TGCAGCGTTGAGAGCGGGGTAAGGGAGACCCAGTACTTC. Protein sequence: CSVESGVRETQYF.